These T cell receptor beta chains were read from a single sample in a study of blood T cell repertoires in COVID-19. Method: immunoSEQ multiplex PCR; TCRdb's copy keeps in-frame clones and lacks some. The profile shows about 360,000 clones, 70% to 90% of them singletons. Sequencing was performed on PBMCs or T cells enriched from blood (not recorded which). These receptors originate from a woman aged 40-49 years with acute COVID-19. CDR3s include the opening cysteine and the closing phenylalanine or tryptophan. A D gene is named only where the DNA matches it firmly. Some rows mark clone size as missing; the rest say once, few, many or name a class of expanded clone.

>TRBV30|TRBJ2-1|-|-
CAWRKEGVSYNEQFF
TGTGCCTGGAGGAAGGAGGGAGTATCCTACAATGAGCAGTTCTTC
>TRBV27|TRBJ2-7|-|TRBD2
CASGSGTSGGEQYF
TGTGCCAGCGGATCCGGGACTAGCGGGGGCGAGCAGTACTTC
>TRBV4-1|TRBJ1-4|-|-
CASSQDYGRANEKLFF
TGCGCCAGCAGCCAAGACTACGGCAGGGCTAATGAAAAACTGTTTTTT
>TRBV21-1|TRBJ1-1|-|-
CASSKAPVWNTEAFF
TGTGCCAGCAGCAAAGCTCCGGTGTGGAACACTGAAGCTTTCTTT
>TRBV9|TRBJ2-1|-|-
CASSVAGDSEQFF
TGTGCCAGCAGCGTAGCGGGGGATAGTGAGCAGTTCTTC
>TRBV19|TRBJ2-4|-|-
CASRGRAKNIQYF
TGTGCCAGTAGGGGGAGGGCCAAAAACATTCAGTACTTC
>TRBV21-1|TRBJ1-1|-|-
CASSKGDTNTEAFF
TGTGCCAGCAGCAAAGGGGACACGAACACTGAAGCTTTCTTT
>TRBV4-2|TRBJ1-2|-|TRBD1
CASSQTDRNYGYTF
TGTGCCAGCAGCCAAACGGACAGGAACTATGGCTACACCTTC
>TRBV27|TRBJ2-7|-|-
CASSLRGSYEQYF
TGTGCCAGCAGTTTAAGGGGAAGCTACGAGCAGTACTTC
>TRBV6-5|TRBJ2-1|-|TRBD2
CASSYGVSGGANEQFF
TGTGCCAGCAGTTACGGAGTTAGCGGGGGGGCCAATGAGCAGTTCTTC
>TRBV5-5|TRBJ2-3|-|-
CASNAAEITDTQYF
TGTGCCAGCAATGCGGCGGAGATCACAGATACGCAGTATTTT
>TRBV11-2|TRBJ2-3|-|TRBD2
CASRPVGGGTQYF
TGTGCCAGCAGACCCGTGGGCGGGGGAACGCAGTATTTT
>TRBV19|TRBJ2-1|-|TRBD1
CASSSPGQGKNEQFF
TGTGCCAGTAGTTCACCGGGACAGGGGAAGAATGAGCAGTTCTTC
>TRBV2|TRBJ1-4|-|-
CASSGTTTNEKLFF
TGTGCCAGCTCCGGGACTACAACTAATGAAAAACTGTTTTTT
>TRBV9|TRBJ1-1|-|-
CASSVTRDTEAFF
TGTGCCAGCAGCGTAACGAGGGACACTGAAGCTTTCTTT
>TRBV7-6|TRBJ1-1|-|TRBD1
CASSFFYRGTMNTEAFF
TGTGCCAGCAGCTTCTTTTACAGGGGAACCATGAACACTGAAGCTTTCTTT
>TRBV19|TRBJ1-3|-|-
CASTPLPVPGNTIYF
TGTGCCAGTACTCCACTCCCGGTACCTGGAAACACCATATATTTT
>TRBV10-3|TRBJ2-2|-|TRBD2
CAISESFTSGTGELFF
TGTGCCATCAGTGAGTCTTTCACTAGCGGCACCGGGGAGCTGTTTTTT
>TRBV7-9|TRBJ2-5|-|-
CASSYKGGGETQYF
TGTGCCAGCAGCTATAAGGGGGGGGGAGAGACCCAGTACTTC
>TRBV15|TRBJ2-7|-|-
CATSREPGSYEQYF
TGTGCCACCAGCAGAGAACCAGGGTCCTACGAGCAGTACTTC
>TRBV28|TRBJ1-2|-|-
CASGLDGNYGYTF
TGTGCCAGCGGCCTAGACGGCAACTATGGCTACACCTTC
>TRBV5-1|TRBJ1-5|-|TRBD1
CASSLEGQGANQPQHF
TGCGCCAGCAGCTTGGAGGGACAGGGGGCGAATCAGCCCCAGCATTTT
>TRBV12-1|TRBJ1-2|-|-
CASSLRLLNAPSGQTSRGYTF
TGTGCCAGCAGCCTCCGGCTGCTTAATGCACCCTCGGGACAGACCTCCCGTGGCTACACCTTC
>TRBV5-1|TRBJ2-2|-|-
CASSLTPGQQDGELFF
TGCGCCAGCAGCCTTACACCGGGACAACAGGACGGGGAGCTGTTTTTT
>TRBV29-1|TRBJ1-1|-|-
CSVERENTEAFF
TGCAGCGTTGAACGGGAGAACACTGAAGCTTTCTTT
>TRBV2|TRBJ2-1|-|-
CASRYPRGLGEQFF
TGTGCCAGCCGATACCCCCGGGGATTGGGTGAGCAGTTCTTC
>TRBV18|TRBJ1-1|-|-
CASSPTANTEAFF
TGTGCCAGCTCGCCGACAGCGAACACTGAAGCTTTCTTT
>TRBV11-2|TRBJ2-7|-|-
CASSLTGFYEQYF
TGTGCCAGCAGTTTAACAGGCTTCTACGAGCAGTACTTC
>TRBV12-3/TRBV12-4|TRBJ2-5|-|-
CASSSEGRETQYF
TGTGCCAGCAGTTCCGAGGGTCGAGAGACCCAGTACTTC
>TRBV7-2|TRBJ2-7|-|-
CASSLGGRLGTYEQYF
TGTGCCAGCAGCTTAGGAGGAAGGCTCGGGACCTACGAGCAGTACTTC
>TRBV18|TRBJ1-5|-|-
CASSPSGGRPQHF
TGTGCCAGCTCACCTTCCGGGGGGAGGCCCCAGCATTTT
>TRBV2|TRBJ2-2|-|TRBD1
CASSRDRNTGELFF
TGTGCCAGCAGCAGGGACAGAAACACCGGGGAGCTGTTTTTT
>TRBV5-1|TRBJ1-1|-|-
CASSPTTGGGLAFF
TGCGCCAGCAGCCCCACGACGGGGGGAGGGTTGGCTTTCTTT
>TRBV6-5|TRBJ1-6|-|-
CASTRGKNSPLHF
TGTGCCAGCACGAGGGGGAAAAATTCACCCCTCCACTTT
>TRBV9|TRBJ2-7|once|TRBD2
CASSVGGGGSYEQYF
TGTGCCAGCAGCGTAGGAGGCGGGGGTTCCTACGAGCAGTACTTC
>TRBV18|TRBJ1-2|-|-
CASSTGEDYGYTF
TGTGCCAGCTCGACGGGAGAGGACTATGGCTACACCTTC
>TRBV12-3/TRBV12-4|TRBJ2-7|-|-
CASSLRGGEQYF
TGTGCCAGCAGTTTACGAGGGGGCGAGCAGTACTTC
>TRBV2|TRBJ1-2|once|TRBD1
CASHRGQDNYGYTF
TGTGCCAGCCACCGAGGACAGGACAACTATGGCTACACCTTC
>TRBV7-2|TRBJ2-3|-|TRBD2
CASSGTSGGSADTQYF
TGTGCCAGCAGCGGGACTAGCGGGGGAAGCGCAGATACGCAGTATTTT
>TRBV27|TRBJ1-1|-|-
CASAPRGNTEAFF
TGTGCCAGTGCGCCGAGGGGGAATACTGAAGCTTTCTTT
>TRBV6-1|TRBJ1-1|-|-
CASSEALLNTEAFF
TGTGCCAGCAGTGAAGCGCTATTGAACACTGAAGCTTTCTTT
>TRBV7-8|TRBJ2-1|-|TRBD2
CASSRGTSANNEQFF
TGTGCCAGCAGCCGAGGGACTAGCGCCAACAATGAGCAGTTCTTC
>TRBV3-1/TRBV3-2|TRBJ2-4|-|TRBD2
CASSQAPSGGSQYF
TGTGCCAGCAGCCAAGCCCCTAGCGGGGGGTCCCAGTACTTC
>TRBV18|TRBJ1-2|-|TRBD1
CASSPLGQGYYGYTF
TGTGCCAGCTCACCACTTGGACAGGGGTACTATGGCTACACCTTC
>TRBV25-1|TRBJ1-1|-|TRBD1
CASSEYFLRGRDTEAFF
TGTGCCAGCAGTGAATATTTCCTGAGGGGGCGGGACACTGAAGCTTTCTTT
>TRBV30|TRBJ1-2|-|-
CAWSGGHDQPYGYTF
TGTGCCTGGAGTGGGGGGCACGACCAACCCTATGGCTACACCTTC
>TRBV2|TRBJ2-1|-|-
CASRQYNEQFF
TGTGCCAGTCGACAGTACAATGAGCAGTTCTTC
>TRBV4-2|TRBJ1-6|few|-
CASSQEQRFDSPLHF
TGTGCCAGCAGCCAAGAGCAGCGTTTTGATTCACCCCTCCACTTT